These 7 T cell receptor beta chains originate from one sample sequenced in a study of blood T cell repertoires in COVID-19. Method: immunoSEQ multiplex PCR; TCRdb's copy keeps in-frame clones and lacks some. Here the sample spans roughly 81,000 clones, around 91% being singletons. The sample comprised peripheral blood. These receptors all come from a man aged 65 to 79 with active or convalescent COVID-19.

The CDR3 DNA follows: TGTGCCAGCAGCCGGCGGACAGGGGGCGGCTATGGCTACACCTTC. Its translation: CASSRRTGGGYGYTF. The rearrangement uses TRBV7-2 and TRBJ1-2; 11 nucleotides line up with TRBD1. Germline CDR1 is SGHTA and CDR2 is FQGNSA. V gave up 5 bases and J gave up 4 bases; unmatched junction bases: 6. CDR3 length: 15 residues.

The chain combines TRBV3-1 (or the pseudogene TRBV3-2) with TRBJ2-7; the match to TRBD1 covers 8 bases. Trimming removed 4 bases from V and 2 bases from J; junction bases left unmatched: 7. This CDR3 comprises 15 residues. Germline V lookup: CDR1 LGHDT, CDR2 YNNKEL (reference sequence). CDR3 sequence (DNA): TGTGCCAGCAGCCGAATAACAGGGGGACCCTACGAGCAGTACTTC. Translating it yields CASSRITGGPYEQYF.

J is TRBJ1-6 and V is TRBV6-5; TRBD1 aligns across 7 bases. Germline CDR1 MNHEY, CDR2 SVGAGI. This CDR3 spans 14 amino acids. J gave up 5 bases and V 7 bases, and 5 bases lay outside the gene matches. CDR3 loop: CASTEGADNSPLHF. The CDR3 nucleotides read TGTGCCAGCACCGAGGGGGCAGATAATTCACCCCTCCACTTT.

The chain couples TRBV13 to TRBJ2-5, with 10 nucleotides matching TRBD2. Trimming cost V 3 bases and J 1 base; bases outside gene matches: 11. The CDR3 covers 18 residues. Per the germline V gene, CDR1 is PRHDT and CDR2 is FYEKMQ (reference sequence). CDR3 DNA sequence: TGTGCCAGCAGCTTTAGGCTAGCGGGGGCCGGGATCCAAGAGACCCAGTACTTC. Its protein is CASSFRLAGAGIQETQYF.

This clone appeared a single time. The chain links TRBV5-1 to TRBJ1-2, with D hard to call. The CDR3 has 13 residues. V lost 0 bases to trimming and J lost 1 base, with 4 bases between them. Germline loops: CDR1 SGHRS, CDR2 YFSETQ. The CDR3 loop is CASSLAGNYGYTF. CDR3 coding DNA: TGCGCCAGCAGCTTGGCCGGTAACTATGGCTACACCTTC. Variable domain in full (rest from reference TRBV5-1 and TRBJ1-2): KAGVTQTPRYLIKTRGQQVTLSCSPISGHRSVSWYQQTPGQGLQFLFEYFSETQRNKGNFPGRFSGRQFSNSRSEMNVSTLELGDSALYLCASSLAGNYGYTFGSGTRLTVV.

The gene calls are TRBV27 and TRBJ1-4, with a tentative D call TRBD1 (6 bases). CDR1 MNHEY and CDR2 SMNVEV come from the germline V gene (reference sequence). This CDR3 has 13 amino acids. Trimming took 8 bases from V and 6 from J, leaving 13 bases between them. The CDR3 DNA follows: TGTGCCAGCCAGGGGTGGGAAGATGAAAAACTGTTTTTT. Translated, it gives CASQGWEDEKLFF. The whole variable domain, remainder taken from reference TRBV27 and TRBJ1-4, is EAQVTQNPRYLITVTGKKLTVTCSQNMNHEYMSWYRQDPGLGLRQIYYSMNVEVTDKGDVPEGYKVSRKEKRNFPLILESPSPNQTSLYFCASQGWEDEKLFFGSGTQLSVL.

The J gene is TRBJ2-7, the V gene TRBV19; no reliable D call. The CDR3 contains 14 residues. Germline lookup yields CDR1 LNHDA and CDR2 SQIVND (reference sequence). The V end was cut by 4 bases, the J end by 0 bases, with 10 bases between. The CDR3 DNA follows: TGTGCCAGTAGTAGCTCCTTGAGCTCCTACGAGCAGTACTTC. It translates to CASSSSLSSYEQYF. The complete variable domain, with remaining parts taken from reference TRBV19 and TRBJ2-7, reads DGGITQSPKYLFRKEGQNVTLSCEQNLNHDAMYWYRQDPGQGLRLIYYSQIVNDFQKGDIAEGYSVSREKKESFPLTVTSAQKNPTAFYLCASSSSLSSYEQYFGPGTRLTVT.